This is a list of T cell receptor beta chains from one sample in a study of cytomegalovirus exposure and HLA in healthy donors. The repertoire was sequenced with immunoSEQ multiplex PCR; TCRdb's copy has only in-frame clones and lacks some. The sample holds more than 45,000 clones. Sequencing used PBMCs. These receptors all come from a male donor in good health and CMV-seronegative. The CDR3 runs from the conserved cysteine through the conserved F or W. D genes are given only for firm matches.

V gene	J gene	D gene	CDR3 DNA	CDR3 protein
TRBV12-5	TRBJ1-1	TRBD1	TGTGCTAGTGGTTCCCCGCTCCCGGGACAGGGGATGAACACTGAAGCTTTCTTT	CASGSPLPGQGMNTEAFF
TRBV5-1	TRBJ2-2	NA	TGCGCCAGCAGCTCGGACACCCTAAACACCGGGGAGCTGTTTTTT	CASSSDTLNTGELFF
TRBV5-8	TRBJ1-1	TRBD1	TGTGCCAGCAGTCCAGGACAGGGCCCCCACCTCCTTACTGAAGCTTTCTTT	CASSPGQGPHLLTEAFF
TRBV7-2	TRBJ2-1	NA	TGTGCCAGCAGCCCCCAGGAGGGTGAGCAGTTCTTC	CASSPQEGEQFF
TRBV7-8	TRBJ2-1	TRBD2	TGTGCCAGCAGCTTAGAGGGACTAGCGGGAGGGCGGCAGGAGCAGTTCTTC	CASSLEGLAGGRQEQFF
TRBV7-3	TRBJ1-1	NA	TGTGCCAGCAGCTCCCAGGGGAACACTGAAGCTTTCTTT	CASSSQGNTEAFF
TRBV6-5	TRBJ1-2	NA	TGTGCCAGCAGCCGAAGGGCGAGGGAGGGCTACACCTTC	CASSRRAREGYTF
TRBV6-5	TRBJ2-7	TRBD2	TGTGCCAGCAGAGGACTAGCGTCGAGCTCCTACGAGCAGTACTTC	CASRGLASSSYEQYF
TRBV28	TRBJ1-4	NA	TGTGCCAGCCGGGGGTTTGAAGAAAAACTGTTTTTT	CASRGFEEKLFF
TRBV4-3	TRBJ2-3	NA	TGCGCCAGCAGCCACCGGGAAAGGGGCACAGATACGCAGTATTTT	CASSHRERGTDTQYF
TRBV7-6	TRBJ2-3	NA	TGTGCCAGCGCCTACGGCACAGATACGCAGTATTTT	CASAYGTDTQYF
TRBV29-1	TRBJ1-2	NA	TGCAGCGGGGACGGGGGGAACAACTATGGCTACACCTTC	CSGDGGNNYGYTF
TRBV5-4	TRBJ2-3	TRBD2	TGTGCCAGCAGCTCGGGACTAGCAATCACAGATACGCAGTATTTT	CASSSGLAITDTQYF
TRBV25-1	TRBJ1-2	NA	TGTGCCAGCAGTGATCCGGGAAACTATGGCTACACCTTC	CASSDPGNYGYTF
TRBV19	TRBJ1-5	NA	TGTGCCAGTAGTATTGCTGCAGCTTCGGGTCAGCCCCAGCATTTT	CASSIAAASGQPQHF
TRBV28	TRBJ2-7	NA	TGTGCCAGCATTACCGGGGGGCGGAACGAGCAGTACTTC	CASITGGRNEQYF
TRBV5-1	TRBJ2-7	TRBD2	TGCGCCAGCAGCTTGGGGGCGGGAGGGCCTTACGAGCAGTACTTC	CASSLGAGGPYEQYF
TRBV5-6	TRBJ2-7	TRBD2	TGTGCCAGCAGCTTAGGGACTATCTCCTACGAGCAGTACTTC	CASSLGTISYEQYF
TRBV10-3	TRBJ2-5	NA	TGTGCCATCAGTGACCGAGGGGGTCAAGAGACCCAGTACTTC	CAISDRGGQETQYF
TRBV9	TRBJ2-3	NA	TGTGCCAGCATCCTAGACTGGACAGATACGCAGTATTTT	CASILDWTDTQYF
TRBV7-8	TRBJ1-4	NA	TGTGCCAGCAGCCCTCGGGTCGGGGGTGAAAAACTGTTTTTT	CASSPRVGGEKLFF
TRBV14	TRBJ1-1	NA	TGTGCCAGCAGCCAAGAGTTCCGGGGGAGCACTGAAGCTTTCTTT	CASSQEFRGSTEAFF
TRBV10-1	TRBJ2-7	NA	TGCGCCAGCAGTGAGTCGAAGTTCGGGACAGCGGGCTACGAGCAGTACTTC	CASSESKFGTAGYEQYF
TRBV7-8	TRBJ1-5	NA	TGTGCCAGCAGCCACCGGGGAAATCAGCCCCAGCATTTT	CASSHRGNQPQHF
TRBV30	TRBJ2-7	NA	TGTGCCTGGAGTGAAGGACGCGGGTACGAGCAGTACTTC	CAWSEGRGYEQYF
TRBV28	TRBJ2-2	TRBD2	TGTGCCAGCAGGATGACTAGCGGGAGTCCCGGGGAGCTGTTTTTT	CASRMTSGSPGELFF
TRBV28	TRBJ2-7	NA	TGTGCCAGCAGTTGGGGGGCCTACGAGCAGTACTTC	CASSWGAYEQYF
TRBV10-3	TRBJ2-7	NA	TGTGCCATCGGACAGTCCTATTACGAGCAGTACTTC	CAIGQSYYEQYF
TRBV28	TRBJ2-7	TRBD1	TGTGCCAGCAGAGGAAGGGGGATGGGACAGTTATACGAGCAGTACTTC	CASRGRGMGQLYEQYF
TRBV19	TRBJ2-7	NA	TGTGCCAGTAGTATAGACCCCCGAGGGAAATTCTCCTACGAGCAGTACTTC	CASSIDPRGKFSYEQYF
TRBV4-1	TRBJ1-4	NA	TGCGCCAGCAGCCAAGATCCGCCCCCGAGTCTTAATGAAAAACTGTTTTTT	CASSQDPPPSLNEKLFF
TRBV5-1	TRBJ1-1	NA	TGCGCCAGCAGGGATACTGCAGGGGCGACTGAAGATTTCTTT	CASRDTAGATEDFF
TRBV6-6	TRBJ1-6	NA	TGTGCCAGCAGCAATTATAATTCACCCCTCCACTTT	CASSNYNSPLHF
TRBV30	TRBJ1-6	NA	TGTGCCTGGAGTGTACCCAGCTCCTATAATTCACCCCTCCACTTT	CAWSVPSSYNSPLHF
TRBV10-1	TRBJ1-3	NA	TGCGCCAGCAGCCCAGGGAAACCTTACTCTGGAAACACCATATATTTT	CASSPGKPYSGNTIYF
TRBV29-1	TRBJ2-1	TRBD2	TGCAGCGTTGATTTCACTAGCGGGCAATACAATGAGCAGTTCTTC	CSVDFTSGQYNEQFF
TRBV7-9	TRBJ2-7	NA	TGTGCCAGCAGCCCCCTTGAGTACGAGCAGTACTTC	CASSPLEYEQYF
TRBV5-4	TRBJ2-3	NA	TGTGCCAGCAGCTTGGGCCTAGGAATCACAGATACGCAGTATTTT	CASSLGLGITDTQYF
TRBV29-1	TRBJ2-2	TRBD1	TGCAGCGTCCCCGGGACAGGGGGCAGCAACACCGGGGAGCTGTTTTTT	CSVPGTGGSNTGELFF
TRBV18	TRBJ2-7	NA	TGTGCCAGCTCACACCGGGACAACGCCTACGAGCAGTACTTC	CASSHRDNAYEQYF
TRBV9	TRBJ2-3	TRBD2	TGTGCCAGCAGCGTAGGGGGCACGGGACTAGCGGTACCCCGCACAGATACGCAGTATTTT	CASSVGGTGLAVPRTDTQYF
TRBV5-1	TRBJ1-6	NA	TGCGCCAGCAGCTCCGGGAAGGACAATTCACCCCTCCACTTT	CASSSGKDNSPLHF
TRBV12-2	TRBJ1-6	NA	TGTGCAAGTCGACCCCGGAATTCACCCCTCCACTTT	CASRPRNSPLHF
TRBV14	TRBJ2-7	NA	TGTGCCGGCAGCGCAGGGGTCCGCTCCTACGAGCAGTACTTC	CAGSAGVRSYEQYF
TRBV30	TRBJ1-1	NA	TGTGCCTGGAGTGTGTCCGGGGTCCGAGAAGCTTTCTTT	CAWSVSGVREAFF
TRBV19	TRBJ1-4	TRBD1	TGTGCCAGTAGTATACCAGGACAGGGGAAAAAACTGTTTTTT	CASSIPGQGKKLFF